This TCR beta chain emerged from a study of T cell responses to AZD1222 COVID-19 vaccine. CDR3 length: 12 amino acids. J gave up 8 bases and V 4 bases, and 4 bases lay outside the gene matches. CDR1 GTSNPN and CDR2 SVGIG come from the germline V gene (reference sequence). Sequencing was performed with immunoSEQ multiplex PCR; in TCRdb, only in-frame clones are kept and a portion is missing. The sample yields some 160,000 clones, more than 85% seen once. Notes on this clone: Its antigen is currently unknown.

Study-level points and caveats: Clonal diversity was possibly underestimated; the donors were predominantly white British and more often female.

V and J are TRBV30 and TRBJ1-4, with 7 bases lining up with TRBD1. The TCR was taken from an adult in good health. Source: peripheral blood, taken on day 0 of AZD1222 vaccination. The CDR3: CAWNRGKEKLFF. The CDR3 DNA sequence: TGTGCCTGGAACAGGGGAAAAGAAAAACTGTTTTTT. Variable domain in full (rest from reference TRBV30 and TRBJ1-4): SQTIHQWPATLVQPVGSPLSLECTVEGTSNPNLYWYRQAAGRGLQLLFYSVGIGQISSEVPQNLSASRPQDRQFILSSKKLLLSDSGFYLCAWNRGKEKLFFGSGTQLSVL.